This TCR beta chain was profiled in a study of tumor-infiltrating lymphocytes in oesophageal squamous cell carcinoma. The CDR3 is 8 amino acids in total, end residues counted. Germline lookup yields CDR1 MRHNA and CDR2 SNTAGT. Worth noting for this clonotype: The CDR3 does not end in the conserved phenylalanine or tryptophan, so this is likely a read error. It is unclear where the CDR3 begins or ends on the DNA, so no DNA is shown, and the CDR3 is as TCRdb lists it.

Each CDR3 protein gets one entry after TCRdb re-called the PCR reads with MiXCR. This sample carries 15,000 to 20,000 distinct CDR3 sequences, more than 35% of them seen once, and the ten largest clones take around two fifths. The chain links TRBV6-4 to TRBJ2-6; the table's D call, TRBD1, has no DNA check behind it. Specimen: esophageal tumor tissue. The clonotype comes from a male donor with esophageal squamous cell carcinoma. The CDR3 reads CASSYSGT.